This paragraph covers one TCR beta chain sequence. Antigen specificity is unknown. The data originate from a study of T cells expressing NK-cell markers. Study-wide context: Seven HCMV-seropositive donors and one seronegative donor made up the eight sequenced donors.

TCRdb reprocessed the 5' RACE reads and keeps a single row for each CDR3 protein, giving no DNA. This repertoire includes almost 450,000 distinct CDR3 sequences. Findings and limits, study-wide: The dominant NKG2C+ clonotypes represented about 1.0-8% of CD8+ T cells in six donors.

Sequenced sample: blood T cells: a sorted CD56 or NKG2C T cell subset, CD4+ or CD8+ T cells, or bulk PBMC T cells (not recorded which). The sequence was obtained from a woman between 18 and 75 years old in good health.

CDR3 in amino acids: CSVDLSRDGYTF. This chain connects TRBV29-1 to TRBJ1-2. Germline lookup yields CDR1 SQVTM and CDR2 ANQGSEA. CDR3 length equals 12 residues.